These T cell receptor beta chains were read from a single sample in a study of early T cells in non-severe SARS-CoV-2 infection. TCRdb re-called the 5' RACE reads with MiXCR, one entry per CDR3 protein. The sample carries 45,000 to 65,000 distinct CDR3 sequences, 9.1% recorded once. Sequenced: whole blood. The origin of the receptors is an adult who was a healthcare worker with PCR-confirmed SARS-CoV-2 infection or an uninfected control (not recorded which). Each CDR3 is given with its conserved first and last residue. D genes are given only for firm matches. Some rows mark clone size as missing; the rest say once, few, many or name a class of expanded clone.

TRBV3-1	medium-sized	TRBD1	TRBJ1-2	CASSQGTGYYGYTF	TGTGCCAGCAGCCAAGGGACAGGGTATTATGGCTACACCTTC
TRBV20-1	many	-	TRBJ2-1	CSASNWRDEQFF	TGCAGTGCTTCCAATTGGCGGGATGAGCAGTTCTTC
TRBV10-2	few	TRBD2	TRBJ2-1	CASSESLAGGPDNEQFF	TGCGCCAGCAGTGAGTCTCTAGCGGGGGGACCGGACAATGAGCAGTTCTTC
TRBV25-1	-	-	TRBJ2-7	CASSGSEQYF	TGTGCCAGCAGCGGTAGCGAGCAGTACTTC
TRBV5-1	few	TRBD2	TRBJ2-7	CASSPGLAGLRVHEQYF	TGCGCCAGCAGCCCAGGACTAGCGGGGCTGCGCGTCCACGAGCAGTACTTC
TRBV14	many	-	TRBJ2-7	CASSQARGTYEQYF	TGTGCCAGCAGCCAAGCTCGGGGTACCTACGAGCAGTACTTC
TRBV29-1	many	-	TRBJ2-1	CSVGGRAYNEQFF	TGCAGCGTTGGGGGACGGGCGTACAATGAGCAGTTCTTC
TRBV7-9	many	-	TRBJ2-1	CASSRGTIVEQFF	TGTGCCAGCAGCCGGGGGACCATAGTGGAGCAGTTCTTC
TRBV24-1	few	TRBD2	TRBJ2-3	CATQLAGNTDTQYF	TGTGCCACCCAACTAGCGGGGAACACAGATACGCAGTATTTT
TRBV3-1	many	-	TRBJ2-5	CASSQEESTRETQYF	TGTGCCAGCAGCCAGGAAGAGTCCACCCGGGAGACCCAGTACTTC
TRBV6-5	medium-sized	-	TRBJ1-2	CASSYGGNGYTF	TGTGCCAGCAGTTATGGGGGAAATGGCTACACCTTC
TRBV7-8	-	-	TRBJ1-1	CASSFAANTEAFF	TGTGCCAGCAGCTTTGCGGCGAACACTGAAGCTTTCTTT
TRBV7-2	many	-	TRBJ1-1	CASSLEGMNTEAFF	TGTGCCAGCAGCTTAGAAGGAATGAACACTGAAGCTTTCTTT
TRBV30	-	TRBD1	TRBJ2-1	CAWSSPGQRNEQFF	TGTGCCTGGAGTTCTCCGGGACAGAGAAATGAGCAGTTCTTC
TRBV29-1	many	-	TRBJ1-2	CSVGVSGHYGYTF	TGCAGCGTTGGGGTCTCGGGCCATTATGGCTACACCTTC
TRBV5-1	few	TRBD2	TRBJ2-2	CASSSLAGDTGELFF	TGCGCCAGCAGCTCTCTAGCGGGAGACACCGGGGAGCTGTTTTTT
TRBV2	many	-	TRBJ2-5	CASIPTGWETQYF	TGTGCCAGCATCCCGACCGGTTGGGAGACCCAGTACTTC
TRBV28	many	-	TRBJ2-1	CASSSNQRGDNNEQFF	TGTGCCAGCAGTTCGAACCAGCGCGGGGACAACAATGAGCAGTTCTTC
TRBV5-6	many	TRBD1	TRBJ2-7	CASSLGQGAYEQYF	TGTGCCAGCAGCTTGGGACAGGGGGCCTACGAGCAGTACTTC
TRBV10-2	-	-	TRBJ1-2	CASSEILENYGYTF	TGCGCCAGCAGTGAGATTTTGGAGAACTATGGCTACACCTTC
TRBV28	once	TRBD1	TRBJ1-5	CASSRGQGVNQPQHF	TGTGCCAGCAGCAGGGGACAGGGAGTCAATCAGCCCCAGCATTTT
TRBV7-3	few	-	TRBJ2-5	CASSLTNQETQYF	TGTGCCAGCAGCTTAACTAACCAAGAGACCCAGTACTTC
TRBV20-1	few	TRBD2	TRBJ2-1	CSARVFGGGLNNEQFF	TGCAGTGCTAGAGTATTTGGCGGGGGGCTAAACAATGAGCAGTTCTTC
TRBV18	many	-	TRBJ2-1	CASSPVGSTYNEQFF	TGTGCCAGCTCACCCGTCGGGAGTACTTACAATGAGCAGTTCTTC
TRBV14	few	-	TRBJ1-3	CASSRALTGNTIYF	TGTGCCAGCAGCCGCGCACTTACTGGAAACACCATATATTTT
TRBV20-1	many	-	TRBJ2-1	CSASQNPALNEQFF	TGCAGTGCTAGCCAAAACCCTGCCCTCAATGAGCAGTTCTTC
TRBV18	many	-	TRBJ2-6	CASSQQGDGTNVLTF	TGTGCCAGCTCTCAGCAAGGTGACGGGACCAACGTCCTGACTTTC
TRBV7-3	many	-	TRBJ1-2	CASSLTNGDGYTF	TGTGCCAGCAGCTTAACGAACGGGGACGGCTACACCTTC
TRBV5-1	-	-	TRBJ1-2	CASSLDGRGHYTF	TGCGCCAGCAGCTTGGATGGCAGGGGACACTACACCTTC
TRBV7-6	many	TRBD1	TRBJ1-2	CASSPSPGQGRDGYTF	TGTGCCAGCAGCCCCTCGCCAGGACAGGGGAGGGATGGCTACACCTTC
TRBV11-2	few	TRBD2	TRBJ2-7	CASSPFSGRRYEQYF	TGTGCCAGCAGCCCATTTAGCGGGAGACGTTACGAGCAGTACTTC
TRBV27	many	-	TRBJ2-6	CASKVQGANVLTF	TGTGCCAGCAAGGTTCAGGGGGCCAACGTCCTGACTTTC
TRBV27	many	TRBD1	TRBJ2-1	CASSLPTTGGTYNEQFF	TGTGCCAGCAGTTTACCGACGACAGGGGGGACCTACAATGAGCAGTTCTTC
TRBV11-2	few	-	TRBJ2-3	CASSLDLDSRTDTQYF	TGTGCCAGCAGCTTAGATCTGGACTCCCGCACAGATACGCAGTATTTT
TRBV29-1	many	TRBD1	TRBJ1-4	CSVDTGERNEKLFF	TGCAGCGTGGATACAGGGGAACGTAATGAAAAACTGTTTTTT
TRBV6-2/TRBV6-3	many	TRBD2	TRBJ2-7	CASSYVTSGGDAYEQYF	TGTGCCAGCAGTTACGTTACTAGCGGGGGTGACGCCTACGAGCAGTACTTC
TRBV29-1	many	-	TRBJ2-7	CSATSSKDYEQYF	TGCAGCGCCACTAGTTCCAAGGACTACGAGCAGTACTTC
TRBV19	-	-	TRBJ2-7	CASSIQPASEQYF	TGTGCCAGTAGTATACAGCCGGCTAGCGAGCAGTACTTC
TRBV16	many	-	TRBJ1-5	CASSQSNSNQPQHF	TGTGCCAGCAGCCAATCGAATAGCAATCAGCCCCAGCATTTT
TRBV6-5	few	-	TRBJ2-1	CASSSLGGSSYNEQFF	TGTGCCAGCAGTTCCCTCGGTGGGAGCTCCTACAATGAGCAGTTCTTC